The 27 T cell receptor beta chains in this list originate from one sample, sequenced in a study of blood T cell repertoires in COVID-19. Profiling relied on immunoSEQ multiplex PCR, and the TCRdb table lists in-frame clones only, not all of them. The data show roughly 130,000 clones, roughly 80% seen once. Sequencing used PBMCs or T cells enriched from blood (not recorded which). These receptors all come from a man aged 35 to 55 with acute COVID-19.

This sequence joins TRBV30 and TRBJ1-5; TRBD1 agrees at 9 bases. Germline V CDR1 and CDR2: GTSNPN, SVGIG (reference sequence). CDR3 length equals 14 residues. With 2 bases clipped from V and 8 bases from J, the junction kept 7 bases outside the gene matches. The CDR3 sequence is CAWSRGQGLEPQHF. CDR3 bases: TGTGCCTGGAGTCGGGGACAGGGTTTGGAGCCCCAGCATTTT.

This clone was seen only a few times. An end of the junction differs from the germline gene, which may be a read error. The V call is TRBV5-1, the J call TRBJ1-5, with 7 bases matching TRBD1. Per the germline V gene, CDR1 is SGHRS and CDR2 is YFSETQ. This CDR3 has 14 residues. The CDR3, as DNA: TGCGCCAGCAGTTTGGGACAGTTGGATCAGCCCCAGCATTTT. This codes for CASSLGQLDQPQHF.

The gene calls are TRBV4-1 and TRBJ2-3; 11 bases fit TRBD2. CDR1 is MGHRA, CDR2 YSYEKL, per germline. J gave up 4 bases and V 0 bases, and 9 bases lay outside the gene matches. This CDR3 comprises 18 residues. CDR3 in amino acids: CASSQDRRLAGMADTQYF. CDR3 bases: TGCGCCAGCAGCCAAGATCGCCGACTAGCGGGGATGGCAGATACGCAGTATTTT.

J is TRBJ2-2 and V is TRBV9; the match to TRBD2 covers 7 bases. Trimming at V came to 3 bases and at J to 5 bases, leaving 4 bases not matched to a gene. This CDR3 is 14 amino acids long. Germline lookup yields CDR1 SGDLS and CDR2 YYNGEE. CDR3 DNA sequence: TGTGCCAGCAGCGCCCTAGCGGCGACCGGGGAGCTGTTTTTT. Protein product: CASSALAATGELFF.

The chain recombines TRBV7-2 with TRBJ2-1, with TRBD2 matching 9 bases. There are 14 residues in the CDR3. Per germline, CDR1 SGHTA and CDR2 FQGNSA. V shed 8 bases and J 4 bases; nucleotides not matched to a gene: 6. CDR3 nucleotides: TGTGCCAGCGGGAGCGGGGGGACGTACAATGAGCAGTTCTTC. This gives the protein CASGSGGTYNEQFF. The whole variable domain, remainder taken from reference TRBV7-2 and TRBJ2-1, is GAGVSQSPSNKVTEKGKDVELRCDPISGHTALYWYRQSLGQGLEFLIYFQGNSAPDKSGLPSDRFSAERTGGSVSTLTIQRTQQEDSAVYLCASGSGGTYNEQFFGPGTRLTVL.

V is TRBV3-1 (or the pseudogene TRBV3-2) and J is TRBJ2-3, with 8 bases lining up with TRBD2. CDR3 length: 18 amino acids. V dropped 1 base and J dropped 5; count of bases not matched to a gene: 14. The germline V gene encodes CDR1 LGHDT and CDR2 YNNKEL (reference sequence). Here the CDR3 DNA reads TGTGCCAGCAGCCAAGGTATTGCGGGAGGCCCGGGGATAGATACGCAGTATTTT. Its translation: CASSQGIAGGPGIDTQYF.

The rearrangement joins TRBV18 to TRBJ1-6; D is perhaps TRBD1 (5 bases). CDR3 size: 14 residues. Between the trimmed V and J ends, which lost 0 bases and 8 bases, there was a span of 8 bases. CDR1 is KGHSH and CDR2 is LQKENI in the germline V gene. CDR3 sequence (DNA): TGTGCCAGCTCACCACCAGGGGCCTATTCACCCCTCCACTTT. The encoded protein is CASSPPGAYSPLHF.

The rearrangement links TRBV5-1 to TRBJ1-5, with no clear D. Germline loops: CDR1 SGHRS, CDR2 YFSETQ. Trimming cost V 2 bases and J 0 bases, with 9 bases left between them. The CDR3 is 15 amino acids. The chain's CDR3 is CASSFDGNSNQPQHF. In DNA form, the CDR3 reads TGCGCCAGCAGCTTCGATGGCAATAGCAATCAGCCCCAGCATTTT.

V usage is TRBV7-2 and J usage is TRBJ1-4; unclear D gene. The germline gives CDR1 SGHTA, CDR2 FQGNSA. V lost 8 bases and J lost 4, with 11 bases in between. This CDR3 comprises 13 residues. CDR3 sequence (DNA): TGTGCCAGCCAACAGCCCAATAATGAAAAACTGTTTTTT. Translated: CASQQPNNEKLFF.

The chain links TRBV5-8 to TRBJ1-6, with a weak D call TRBD1 (5 bases). This CDR3 has 15 amino acids. Germline CDR1 reads SGHTS; CDR2 reads YDEGEE. V was shortened by 0 bases and J by 6 bases, with 10 bases between the two germline ends. As DNA, the CDR3 is TGTGCCAGCAGCTTGGAAGGGGTGTTTAATTCACCCCTCCACTTT. Protein: CASSLEGVFNSPLHF.

J is TRBJ1-4 and V is TRBV30; D is perhaps TRBD1 (6 bases). The CDR3 covers 13 residues. Deletions cut 1 base from V and 6 bases from J, with 9 bases between. Germline V gene sequence: CDR1 GTSNPN, CDR2 SVGIG (reference sequence). The CDR3 sequence: CAWSAQGYEKLFF. CDR3 DNA sequence: TGTGCCTGGAGTGCTCAGGGGTATGAAAAACTGTTTTTT.

The genes are TRBV7-8 and TRBJ2-3; D is ambiguous. In germline, CDR1 is SGHVS, CDR2 FQNEAQ. The CDR3 is made up of 14 amino acids. V shed 1 base and J shed 4 bases, with 9 bases lying between them. The CDR3 region is CASSLGPWSDTQYF. CDR3 nucleotide sequence: TGTGCCAGCAGCTTAGGGCCATGGTCAGATACGCAGTATTTT.

This clone was counted a single time. This chain joins TRBV4-1 and TRBJ2-7, with 7 bases matching TRBD1. V was pared by 4 bases and J by 4 bases, with 10 bases of the junction left unmatched. The CDR3 totals 15 residues. Germline CDR1 is MGHRA and CDR2 is YSYEKL. CDR3 bases: TGCGCCAGCAGCCCCCTAGACAGGGATACTTACGAGCAGTACTTC. It codes for CASSPLDRDTYEQYF.

This clone was counted once. The V and J genes are TRBV28 and TRBJ2-4, with 12 bases that match TRBD2. Germline CDR1 and CDR2: MDHEN and SYDVKM. The CDR3 contains 17 residues. V trimming: 8 bases; J trimming: 0 bases; junction bases outside the gene matches: 8. The CDR3 nucleotides read TGTGCCAGCTCCCCTGGGGGACTAGCGGGAGCCAAAAACATTCAGTACTTC. The encoded protein is CASSPGGLAGAKNIQYF. The complete variable domain, with remaining parts taken from reference TRBV28 and TRBJ2-4, reads DVKVTQSSRYLVKRTGEKVFLECVQDMDHENMFWYRQDPGLGLRLIYFSYDVKMKEKGDIPEGYSVSREKKERFSLILESASTNQTSMYLCASSPGGLAGAKNIQYFGAGTRLSVL.

The chain links TRBV2 to TRBJ1-2; 8 bases align to TRBD1. This CDR3 has 15 residues. Germline lookup yields CDR1 SNHLY and CDR2 FYNNEI. The trim removed 7 bases at V and 4 bases at J, leaving 11 bases unmatched. Written as DNA, the CDR3 is TGTGCCAGCACCCTGGCCGGACAGGGCGCCTATGGCTACACCTTC. It translates to CASTLAGQGAYGYTF.

CDR3 nucleotide sequence: TGCGCCAGCAGCCAAACGGACAATGAGCAGTTCTTC. This translates into CASSQTDNEQFF. The J gene is TRBJ2-1, the V gene TRBV4-1; D gene unclear. Between the trimmed V and J ends, which lost 2 bases and 5 bases, there was a span of 4 bases. CDR3 length equals 12 residues. Germline values: CDR1 MGHRA, CDR2 YSYEKL.

This CDR3 is CASSQEREYEQYF. CDR3 coding DNA: TGTGCCAGCAGCCAAGAGAGGGAATACGAGCAGTACTTC. J is TRBJ2-7 and V is TRBV3-1 (or the pseudogene TRBV3-2); tentative D call: TRBD2 (5 bases). The V end lost 0 bases, the J end lost 4 bases, and 7 bases lay between the germline ends. This CDR3 has 13 residues. The germline CDR1 and CDR2 sequences are LGHDT and YNNKEL (reference sequence).

With respect to this clone: The junction differs from germline at one of its ends, possibly a read error. The chain uses TRBV4-2 and TRBJ2-3, with D perhaps matching TRBD2 (5 bases). This CDR3 is built from 11 residues. Germline values: CDR1 LGHNA, CDR2 YNFKEQ. The DNA of the CDR3 is TGTGCCAGCAGCACCCGGACTTCCTCCGTATTT. Translation: CASSTRTSSVF.

The chain has TRBV7-2 and TRBJ2-3; the D gene is possibly TRBD2 (5 bases). Trimming cost V 2 bases and J 0 bases, with 12 bases left between them. The length of the CDR3 is 16 residues. In germline, CDR1 is SGHTA, CDR2 FQGNSA. CDR3: CASSLTSSPSTDTQYF. CDR3 sequence (DNA): TGTGCCAGCAGCTTAACGTCTAGCCCAAGCACAGATACGCAGTATTTT.

This sequence joins TRBV2 and TRBJ2-1; 12 bases are a match to TRBD2. Germline V gene sequence: CDR1 SNHLY, CDR2 FYNNEI. The CDR3 runs to 17 residues. V shed 10 bases, J shed 4 bases, and the junction held 14 bases outside the gene matches. In DNA form, the CDR3 reads TGTGCCATACCACCCGTGTCTAGCGGGGGGGATTACAATGAGCAGTTCTTC. Amino acid sequence: CAIPPVSSGGDYNEQFF. The variable domain in full, completed from reference TRBV2 and TRBJ2-1, reads EPEVTQTPSHQVTQMGQEVILRCVPISNHLYFYWYRQILGQKVEFLVSFYNNEISEKSEIFDDQFSVERPDGSNFTLKIRSTKLEDSAMYFCAIPPVSSGGDYNEQFFGPGTRLTVL.

The gene calls are TRBV9 and TRBJ2-1, with D perhaps matching TRBD2 (5 bases). The CDR3 has 13 amino acids. The V gene's germline CDR1 is SGDLS and CDR2 YYNGEE. V dropped 0 bases and J dropped 6 bases, with 7 bases sitting between them. CDR3 DNA: TGTGCCAGCAGCGTAGTCGGGATCAATGAGCAGTTCTTC. Translating gives CASSVVGINEQFF.

This chain connects TRBV5-1 to TRBJ2-2, with D perhaps TRBD1 (6 bases). V lost 7 bases, J lost 1 base, and 11 bases lay in between. The CDR3 runs 14 residues. CDR1 and CDR2 (germline): SGHRS, YFSETQ. DNA of the CDR3: TGCGCCAGCTTACGGACAGTGAACACCGGGGAGCTGTTTTTT. Residues: CASLRTVNTGELFF.

The chain recombines TRBV30 with TRBJ2-7, with D possibly matching TRBD1 (6 bases). Germline CDR1 is GTSNPN and CDR2 is SVGIG (reference sequence). CDR3 length: 13 residues. Trimming shortened V by 6 bases and J by 7 bases, and 19 bases separated the two germline ends. The CDR3 DNA follows: TGTGCCTGCTTGACAGGTTTTCCTCGGGAGCAGTACTTC. Its protein product is CACLTGFPREQYF.

The rearrangement joins TRBV4-3 to TRBJ2-5; 8 positions match TRBD2. Germline assignment: CDR1 LGHNA and CDR2 YSLEER. The CDR3 has 14 amino acids. V trimming: 3 bases; J trimming: 5 bases; junction bases outside the gene matches: 5. CDR3 in DNA: TGCGCCAGCAGCCAGAATAGCGGGAAGGAGACCCAGTACTTC. Translated, it gives CASSQNSGKETQYF.

A few counts support this clone. V is TRBV5-1 and J is TRBJ1-3, with D possibly TRBD1 on 5 matching bases. There are 16 residues in the CDR3. Germline CDR1 is SGHRS and CDR2 is YFSETQ. V was pared by 0 bases and J by 0 bases, with 10 bases between. Here the CDR3 DNA reads TGCGCCAGCAGCTTGGACCCGACAGACTCTGGAAACACCATATATTTT. Residues: CASSLDPTDSGNTIYF.

In this sample, this clone turned up once. The V and J genes are TRBV7-2 and TRBJ1-5, with D possibly being TRBD1 (5 bases). CDR3 size: 16 residues. Germline V CDR1 and CDR2: SGHTA, FQGNSA. Trimming took off 5 bases at V and 6 bases at J, with 20 bases between the two ends. The CDR3 bases are TGTGCCAGCAGCCCGCGAGGAGGGGCGGCAGGTCAGCCCCAGCATTTT. Its translation is CASSPRGGAAGQPQHF.

This clone has a single count. This rearrangement joins TRBV19 to TRBJ2-1; 7 bases map to TRBD2. The CDR3 contains 15 residues. J lost 8 bases, V lost 2 bases, and 9 bases had no gene match. The germline CDR1 and CDR2 sequences are LNHDA and SQIVND (reference sequence). The CDR3 spells CASSIREEILDEQFF. CDR3 bases: TGTGCCAGTAGTATACGGGAGGAAATTCTCGATGAGCAGTTCTTC.